The 30 T cell receptor beta chains below all came from one sample that was sequenced in a study of STAT5B mutations in CD4+ large granular lymphocyte leukemia. Some clones are missing from TCRdb's copy, which holds only in-frame ones; the method was immunoSEQ multiplex PCR. Of around 34,000 clones in the sample, almost 85% are singletons; the top ten hold less than 1.5%. Material: CD4+ T cells from blood buffy coats. The receptor set was obtained from a human donor in good health.

V gene TRBV28 combines with J gene TRBJ2-3, with 7 bases matching TRBD2. V dropped 7 bases and J dropped 2; count of bases not matched to a gene: 6. Per germline, CDR1 MDHEN and CDR2 SYDVKM. This CDR3 contains 14 residues. CDR3 sequence reads: CASTEAGYTDTQYF. The CDR3 DNA sequence: TGTGCCAGCACGGAAGCGGGATACACAGATACGCAGTATTTT.

The table lists this clone with a count of one. The V call is TRBV28, the J call TRBJ2-4; 9 positions agree with TRBD2. The germline V gene encodes CDR1 MDHEN and CDR2 SYDVKM. Trimming cost V 6 bases and J 2 bases; bases outside gene matches: 5. The CDR3 extends over 15 amino acids. The CDR3 spells CASRVAGVPKNIQYF. The CDR3 nucleotides are TGTGCCAGCAGAGTAGCGGGAGTTCCCAAAAACATTCAGTACTTC.

The genes are TRBV5-1 and TRBJ2-3; maybe TRBD2 (7 bases). The germline gives CDR1 SGHRS, CDR2 YFSETQ. V dropped 5 bases and J dropped 2 bases, with 15 bases sitting between them. This CDR3 has 15 amino acids. The CDR3 is CASREGGADTDTQYF. The DNA for the CDR3 is TGCGCCAGCAGGGAAGGGGGGGCCGACACAGATACGCAGTATTTT.

The chain uses TRBV27 and TRBJ2-1; D gene ambiguous. There are 14 residues in the CDR3. Trimming removed 5 bases from V and 7 bases from J, with 15 bases in between. Germline assignment: CDR1 MNHEY and CDR2 SMNVEV (reference sequence). The chain's CDR3 is CASSVRRLRNEQFF. The CDR3 DNA reads as TGTGCCAGCAGTGTCCGGAGACTTCGGAATGAGCAGTTCTTC.

The chain is built from TRBV9 and TRBJ1-4; maybe TRBD1 (6 bases). The germline V gene has CDR1 SGDLS and CDR2 YYNGEE. The CDR3 consists of 14 residues. V gave up 4 bases and J gave up 3 bases, with 10 bases separating them. The CDR3 DNA reads TGTGCCAGCAGCAGTGACAGGTCTAATGAAAAACTGTTTTTT. As protein: CASSSDRSNEKLFF.

The chain combines TRBV7-9 with TRBJ1-3; D is uncertain. This CDR3 has 14 residues. Trimming took 3 bases from V and 0 from J, leaving 6 bases between them. From germline, CDR1 is SEHNR and CDR2 FQNEAQ (reference sequence). CDR3 protein: CASSFEDSGNTIYF. The DNA for the CDR3 is TGTGCCAGCAGCTTTGAGGACTCTGGAAACACCATATATTTT.

This clone was counted only a few times. The J gene is TRBJ2-1, the V gene TRBV10-1; D gene uncertain. This CDR3 spans 14 amino acids. The germline V gene has CDR1 WNHNN and CDR2 SYGVQD (reference sequence). Trimming removed 0 bases from V and 0 bases from J, with 3 bases in between. The CDR3 region has the DNA TGCGCCAGCAGTGAGTCAAACTCCTACAATGAGCAGTTCTTC. Its protein product is CASSESNSYNEQFF.

J is TRBJ2-7 and V is TRBV10-3; 12 bases line up with TRBD2. CDR1 is ENHRY, CDR2 SYGVKD, per germline. Trimming cost V 4 bases and J 7 bases; bases outside gene matches: 11. This CDR3 region has 16 residues. The CDR3 DNA follows: TGTGCCATCAGTGCTATACGACTAGCGGGAGTGGAAGAGCAGTACTTC. This translates into CAISAIRLAGVEEQYF.

This clone was picked up one time. The chain carries TRBV5-1 and TRBJ2-3; D not resolved. Germline CDR1 reads SGHRS; CDR2 reads YFSETQ. This CDR3 comprises 15 residues. V lost 0 bases and J 0 bases, leaving 8 bases between the germline ends. Here the CDR3 DNA reads TGCGCCAGCAGCTTGGGGCAGTCTAGCACAGATACGCAGTATTTT. Translation gives CASSLGQSSTDTQYF.

The sample holds one count of this clone. The V call is TRBV7-6, the J call TRBJ2-7, with D possibly being TRBD2 (6 bases). The CDR3 length is 14 residues. Deletions cut 1 base from V and 0 bases from J, with 7 bases between. Germline V CDR1 and CDR2: SGHVS, FNYEAQ. The CDR3 here is CASSLDGGSYEQYF. CDR3 sequence (DNA): TGTGCCAGCAGCTTAGACGGGGGCTCCTACGAGCAGTACTTC. Variable domain in full (rest from reference TRBV7-6 and TRBJ2-7): GAGVSQSPRYKVTKRGQDVALRCDPISGHVSLYWYRQALGQGPEFLTYFNYEAQQDKSGLPNDRFSAERPEGSISTLTIQRTEQRDSAMYRCASSLDGGSYEQYFGPGTRLTVT.

V is TRBV10-3 and J is TRBJ2-7; D may match TRBD1 or TRBD2 (6 bases each). Trimming removed 1 base from V and 3 bases from J, with 16 bases in between. CDR3 length: 16 amino acids. Germline V lookup: CDR1 ENHRY, CDR2 SYGVKD. Written as DNA, the CDR3 is TGTGCCATCAGTGAGTTGGGGGGCGGAGGGGTCTACGAGCAGTACTTC. It specifies CAISELGGGGVYEQYF.

The gene calls are TRBV6-1 and TRBJ1-4; unclear D gene. The V end lost 4 bases, the J end lost 4 bases, and 4 bases lay between the germline ends. This CDR3 region has 12 residues. Germline CDR1 reads MNHNS; CDR2 reads SASEGT. DNA for the CDR3: TGTGCCAGCAGTGTCTTTAATGAAAAACTGTTTTTT. This encodes CASSVFNEKLFF.

The chain couples TRBV7-2 to TRBJ2-7; no clear D gene. The V gene lost 1 base and the J gene lost 2 bases, with 12 bases spanning the gap. CDR1 and CDR2 from the germline V gene are SGHTA and FQGNSA. CDR3 length equals 15 residues. As DNA, the CDR3 is TGTGCCAGCAGCTTAGGATTTGCAGGCACCTACGAGCAGTACTTC. Translation gives CASSLGFAGTYEQYF.

The chain combines TRBV12-5 with TRBJ2-7; D possibly uses TRBD1 or TRBD2 (6 bases each). This CDR3 has 15 amino acids. Trimming removed 0 bases from V and 7 bases from J, with 16 bases in between. Looked up from germline, CDR1 is LGHNT and CDR2 is FRNRAP. This chain's CDR3 is CASGLVQGGAGEQYF. CDR3 DNA sequence: TGTGCTAGTGGTTTGGTACAGGGCGGGGCGGGAGAGCAGTACTTC.

V usage is TRBV6-6 and J usage is TRBJ2-3; 7 bases map to TRBD2. Germline V CDR1 and CDR2: MNHNY, SVGAGI (reference sequence). CDR3 length: 16 amino acids. Losses at the gene ends were 5 bases for V and 0 bases for J; bases not matched to a gene: 8. CDR3 DNA sequence: TGTGCCAGCAGTACCGGGACTACGCCTAGCACAGATACGCAGTATTTT. It is translated as CASSTGTTPSTDTQYF.

The chain joins TRBV18 to TRBJ1-5; no clear D gene. V dropped 6 bases and J dropped 1 base, with 10 bases sitting between them. Germline-derived CDR1 and CDR2 are KGHSH and LQKENI. The length of the CDR3 is 14 residues. The CDR3 protein is CASSISQSNQPQHF. The CDR3 nucleotides are TGTGCCAGCTCCATTTCCCAGAGCAATCAGCCCCAGCATTTT.

V gene TRBV13 combines with J gene TRBJ1-1, with TRBD1 identical over 8 bases. The junction had 11 bases not matched to a gene; V was cut back by 3 bases and J by 5 bases. Germline loops: CDR1 PRHDT, CDR2 FYEKMQ (reference sequence). The CDR3 length is 16 residues. The CDR3 loop is CASSFLSRTGRTEAFF. The CDR3 region has the DNA TGTGCCAGCAGCTTCCTTTCTAGGACAGGGAGGACTGAAGCTTTCTTT.

The table lists this clone with a count of one. V gene TRBV9 combines with J gene TRBJ2-3, with TRBD2 matching over 9 bases. The CDR3 consists of 16 residues. The V and J ends lost 4 bases and 4 bases, in that order; junction bases with no gene match: 10. Per the germline V gene, CDR1 is SGDLS and CDR2 is YYNGEE. CDR3 sequence (DNA): TGTGCCAGCAGCCCCCGCGCGGGCGGGGGGGCAGATACGCAGTATTTT. Translation gives CASSPRAGGGADTQYF.

This clone was detected once. V is TRBV19 and J is TRBJ2-1, with a possible D match to TRBD2 (6 bases). Trimming shortened V by 4 bases and J by 4 bases, and 8 bases separated the two germline ends. The CDR3 loop spans 13 amino acids. The germline CDR1 and CDR2 sequences are LNHDA and SQIVND (reference sequence). The CDR3 is CASSTGTYNEQFF. The CDR3 DNA sequence: TGTGCCAGTAGTACCGGGACTTACAATGAGCAGTTCTTC.

This sequence joins TRBV9 and TRBJ1-2; TRBD1 agrees at 8 bases. This CDR3 comprises 16 residues. After removal of 0 bases from V and 4 bases from J, the junction contained 8 bases not matched to a gene. Looked up from germline, CDR1 is SGDLS and CDR2 is YYNGEE. DNA for the CDR3: TGTGCCAGCAGCGTAGGGGGACAGGCTAGTGCCTATGGCTACACCTTC. This sequence encodes CASSVGGQASAYGYTF.

This clone was seen a handful of times. V usage is TRBV10-3 and J usage is TRBJ2-3; a possible D gene is TRBD2 (5 bases). The CDR3 covers 12 residues. Trimming removed 6 bases from V and 8 bases from J, with 12 bases in between. CDR1 ENHRY and CDR2 SYGVKD come from the germline V gene. The CDR3 reads CAIREGSGTQYF. CDR3 nucleotides: TGTGCCATCAGAGAGGGTTCGGGTACGCAGTATTTT.

The chain links TRBV11-3 to TRBJ2-2, with D perhaps TRBD2 (6 bases). Trimming left V 5 bases short and J 3 bases short, with 19 bases between. This CDR3 region has 17 residues. Germline-derived CDR1 and CDR2 are SGHNT and YENEEA. The CDR3 loop reads CASSPRPAGSYTGELFF. The CDR3 bases are TGTGCCAGCAGCCCTCGCCCGGCCGGGAGTTACACCGGGGAGCTGTTTTTT.

The V call is TRBV7-9, the J call TRBJ1-1; 10 bases agree with TRBD1. The CDR3 extends over 15 amino acids. The ends lost 5 bases at V and 7 bases at J; junction bases unmatched: 10. The germline gives CDR1 SEHNR, CDR2 FQNEAQ (reference sequence). The CDR3 nucleotides are TGTGCCAGCAGCCAAGAGAGGACAGGGGGTTTTGAAGCTTTCTTT. Translation: CASSQERTGGFEAFF.

The genes are TRBV28 and TRBJ1-1; 7 bases align to TRBD1. The germline V gene has CDR1 MDHEN and CDR2 SYDVKM. The CDR3 is 14 amino acids. The J segment lost 3 bases and the V segment lost 8 bases, leaving 9 bases of the junction unmatched. The chain's CDR3 is CASSEVRGDTEAFF. In nucleotides, the CDR3 is TGTGCCAGCTCGGAGGTCAGGGGGGACACTGAAGCTTTCTTT. Using reference TRBV28 and TRBJ1-1 for the parts outside the CDR3, the full variable domain is DVKVTQSSRYLVKRTGEKVFLECVQDMDHENMFWYRQDPGLGLRLIYFSYDVKMKEKGDIPEGYSVSREKKERFSLILESASTNQTSMYLCASSEVRGDTEAFFGQGTRLTVV.

This sequence joins TRBV7-9 and TRBJ1-1; a possible D gene is TRBD1 (5 bases). The germline gives CDR1 SEHNR, CDR2 FQNEAQ (reference sequence). The CDR3 contains 13 residues. Trimming left V 1 base short and J 7 bases short, with 10 bases between. DNA for the CDR3: TGTGCCAGCAGCTTAGATGCGGGGGATGAAGCTTTCTTT. This codes for CASSLDAGDEAFF.

The chain is built from TRBV11-3 and TRBJ1-1, with D perhaps TRBD1 (6 bases). The germline V gene encodes CDR1 SGHNT and CDR2 YENEEA. The CDR3 covers 14 residues. Trimming removed 8 bases from V and 4 bases from J, with 17 bases in between. The CDR3 sequence: CASAGGLGGTEAFF. CDR3 DNA: TGTGCCAGCGCCGGGGGCCTGGGGGGCACTGAAGCTTTCTTT.

The chain joins TRBV7-2 to TRBJ1-5, with TRBD1 identical over 9 bases. Germline CDR1 is SGHTA and CDR2 is FQGNSA. V was clipped by 5 bases and J by 2 bases; unmatched bases: 4. This CDR3 has 15 amino acids. The CDR3 loop is CASSPWTGGNQPQHF. The CDR3 nucleotides are TGTGCCAGCAGCCCCTGGACAGGGGGCAATCAGCCCCAGCATTTT.

V and J are TRBV19 and TRBJ2-3, with 8 nucleotides matching TRBD2. This CDR3 is 18 amino acids long. Germline lookup yields CDR1 LNHDA and CDR2 SQIVND (reference sequence). The V segment lost 3 bases and the J segment 3 bases; nucleotides outside the gene matches: 14. CDR3 nucleotide sequence: TGTGCCAGTAGTATTGGGCTAGCGGGCGTAAAACGGACAGATACGCAGTATTTT. Protein sequence: CASSIGLAGVKRTDTQYF.

This chain joins TRBV30 and TRBJ2-5, with 13 bases aligning to TRBD2. This CDR3 has 15 amino acids. The ends lost 0 bases at V and 4 bases at J; junction bases unmatched: 2. Germline lookup yields CDR1 GTSNPN and CDR2 SVGIG (reference sequence). CDR3: CAWSVGLAGAETQYF. In DNA, the CDR3 is TGTGCCTGGAGTGTCGGACTAGCGGGAGCAGAGACCCAGTACTTC.

CDR3 loop: CASSIGGGRAEQFF. The DNA for the CDR3 is TGTGCCAGTAGTATAGGTGGCGGGAGGGCTGAGCAGTTCTTC. This chain connects TRBV19 to TRBJ2-1; 9 nucleotides line up with TRBD2. Germline V gene sequence: CDR1 LNHDA, CDR2 SQIVND (reference sequence). V lost 1 base and J lost 9; bases outside the gene matches: 4. The CDR3 is 14 amino acids.